This T cell receptor beta chain is drawn from a study of T cells in Graves' hyperthyroidism and ophthalmopathy. This clonotype was found a few times. The germline V gene encodes CDR1 SGHDT and CDR2 YYEEEE. The CDR3 has 16 residues. V shed 0 bases and J 3 bases; nucleotides not matched to a gene: 7. What was amplified from RNA transcripts were TCR beta CDR3 regions. The primer set for the first-round RT-PCR of the TCR CDR3 was HTBI. MiXCR, run by TCRdb on the multiplex PCR reads, gives a single entry per CDR3 protein. The table has over 700,000 distinct CDR3 sequences, 18% seen once. The receptor's source is a woman in her forties or fifties with Graves' hyperthyroidism that later progressed to Graves' ophthalmopathy. The sequenced material came from blood. V and J are TRBV5-6 and TRBJ1-1, with 8 bases that match TRBD1. This CDR3 is CASSLVVTGGDTEAFF. The CDR3 coding sequence is TGTGCCAGCAGCTTGGTGGTCACAGGGGGTGACACTGAAGCTTTCTTT.